The source of this T cell receptor beta chain is a study of blood T cell repertoires in COVID-19. On this clone: One end of the junction is discordant with germline, which a read error may explain.

CDR1 and CDR2 from the germline V gene are SNHLY and FYNNEI. The CDR3 totals 11 residues. Sequencing used immunoSEQ multiplex PCR; TCRdb keeps in-frame clones, though not all of them. The sample yields 45,000 to 65,000 clones, 75% to 90% seen once. The rearrangement joins TRBV2 to TRBJ2-7; 7 bases align to TRBD1. This receptor was obtained from a man in his fifties or sixties with active COVID-19. The specimen sequenced was peripheral blood. The CDR3 DNA is TGTGCCAGCGGTCCGGACAGGAATAAGAACTTC. The encoded protein is CASGPDRNKNF.